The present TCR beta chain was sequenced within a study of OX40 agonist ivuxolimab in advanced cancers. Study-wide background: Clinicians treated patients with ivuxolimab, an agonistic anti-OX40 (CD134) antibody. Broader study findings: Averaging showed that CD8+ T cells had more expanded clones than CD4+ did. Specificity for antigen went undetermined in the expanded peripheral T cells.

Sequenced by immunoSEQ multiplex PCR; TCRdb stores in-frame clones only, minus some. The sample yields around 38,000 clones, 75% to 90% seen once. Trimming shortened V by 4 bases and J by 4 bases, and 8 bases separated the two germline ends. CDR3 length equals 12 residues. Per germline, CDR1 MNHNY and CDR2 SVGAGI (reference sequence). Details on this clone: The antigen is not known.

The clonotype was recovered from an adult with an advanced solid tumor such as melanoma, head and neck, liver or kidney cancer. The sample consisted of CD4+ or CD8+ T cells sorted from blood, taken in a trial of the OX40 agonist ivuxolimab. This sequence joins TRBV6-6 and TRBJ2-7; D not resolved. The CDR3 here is CASSSLKYEQYF. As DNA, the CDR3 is TGTGCCAGCAGTTCTCTGAAGTACGAGCAGTACTTC.